This T cell receptor beta chain came from a study of CD8 T cells in Susac syndrome. Reverse transcription of roughly 0.5 to 1 ug RNA used random hexamers. One entry per CDR3 protein results from TCRdb running MiXCR on the immunoSEQ multiplex PCR reads. The sample carries about 120,000 distinct CDR3 sequences, about 92% recorded once. The J segment lost 2 bases and the V segment lost 6 bases, leaving 7 bases of the junction unmatched. The CDR3 consists of 16 residues. Germline-derived CDR1 and CDR2 are DFQATT and SNEGSKA (reference sequence). This receptor was obtained from a human donor with multiple sclerosis. The material sequenced was CD4+ T cells from PBMCs. This chain uses TRBV20-1 with TRBJ2-1; 13 bases fit TRBD2. The CDR3 coding sequence is TGCAGTGCCCTGGGACTAGCGGGGACGGCCTACAATGAGCAGTTCTTC. Translated: CSALGLAGTAYNEQFF.